This T cell receptor beta chain stems from a study of CD8+ T cells in alopecia areata. The wider study: Tofacitinib administration to treated patients was oral, at 5 to 10 mg twice daily.

TCR sequencing used cDNA made by reverse transcription of extracted RNA. Profiled with immunoSEQ multiplex PCR; TCRdb holds only in-frame clones, not every one. This table holds approximately 63,000 clones, 50% to 75% found once. This sequence was found in a human donor with alopecia areata. The sample consisted of CD8+ T cells sorted from blood, taken at week 0.

CDR3 DNA sequence: TGCAGCGACCGGGATAACACAGATACGCAGTATTTT. Translation: CSDRDNTDTQYF. This rearrangement joins TRBV29-1 to TRBJ2-3; tentative D call: TRBD2 (5 bases). The germline CDR1 and CDR2 sequences are SQVTM and ANQGSEA. V shed 7 bases and J shed 2 bases, with 10 bases lying between them. This CDR3 is built from 12 residues.